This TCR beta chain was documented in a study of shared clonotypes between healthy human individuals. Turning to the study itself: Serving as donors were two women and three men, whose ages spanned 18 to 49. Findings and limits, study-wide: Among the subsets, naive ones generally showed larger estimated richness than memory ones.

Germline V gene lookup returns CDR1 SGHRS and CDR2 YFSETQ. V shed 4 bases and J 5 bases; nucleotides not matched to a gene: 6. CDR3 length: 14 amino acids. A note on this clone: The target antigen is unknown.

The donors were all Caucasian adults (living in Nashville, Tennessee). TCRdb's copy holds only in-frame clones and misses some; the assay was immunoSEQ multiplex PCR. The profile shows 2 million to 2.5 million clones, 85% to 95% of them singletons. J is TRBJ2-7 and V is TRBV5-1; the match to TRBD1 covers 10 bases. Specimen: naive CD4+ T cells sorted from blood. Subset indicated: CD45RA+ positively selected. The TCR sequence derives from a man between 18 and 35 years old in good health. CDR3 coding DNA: TGCGCCAGCAGCCCGGGGACAGGGGCCAACGAGCAGTACTTC. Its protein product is CASSPGTGANEQYF.